These T cell receptor beta chains were read from a single sample in a study of T cell repertoires in cytomegalovirus infection. Via MiXCR, TCRdb re-called the reads, giving one row per CDR3 protein. The repertoire holds roughly 720,000 distinct CDR3 sequences, with approximately 34% as singletons. The specimen sequenced was PBMCs. The origin of the receptors is a human donor in good health (CMV status not recorded). Some clones in this sample may be carry-over from other donors' samples. CDR3s include the opening cysteine and the closing phenylalanine or tryptophan. Clone size is shown for a subset of rows, as once, few, many or a class of expanded clone.

size,V,CDR3
.,TRBV15,CATSRDRYNSPLHF
many,TRBV28,CASSSRQGQTGNTIYF
few,TRBV7-9,CASSSHGDDYEQYF
.,TRBV5-1,CASSWPGRLFF
.,TRBV29-1,CSVDSGGSVGYTF
few,TRBV12-3/TRBV12-4,CASTRTAKNIQYF
few,TRBV7-9,CASSLDREWNEQYF
few,TRBV4-1,CASSQDSGFRETQYF
.,TRBV7-9,CASSETGVPYNEQFF
.,TRBV7-8,CASSLGQGKRYEQYF
.,TRBV4-1,CASSPAIGGYYEQYF
few,TRBV29-1,CSVGSGFEAFF
.,TRBV20-1,CSAQTTGGSSYNEQFF
.,TRBV7-9,CASSPYRGRGYGYTF
.,TRBV28,CASSLSLVGSETQYF
few,TRBV15,CATSRDAGNYGYTF
.,TRBV6-2/TRBV6-3,CASRQFTGRGSPGANVLTF
.,TRBV19,CASSSGRAQDTQYF
.,TRBV28,CASSPNTAGDEQYF
many,TRBV28,CASSSPGTSGGEQFF
.,TRBV29-1,CSAVSGRGSYEQYF
.,TRBV5-1,CASSLASQRGDNEQFF
.,TRBV24-1,CATSDRVGGANEQFF
few,TRBV7-2,CASRTAYGYTF
.,TRBV5-1,CASSLTDTYGYTF
few,TRBV6-1,CASRDYSPLHF
.,TRBV27,CAISTRQGYGYTF